This T cell receptor (beta chain) is drawn from a study of blood T cell repertoires in COVID-19. Background on the study: Whether acute or convalescent, the COVID-19 samples came from the United States, Italy and Spain. Nucleic acid was either cDNA or gDNA, and it came from T cells, B-cell-depleted T cells, or PBMCs.

Germline trimming cut 9 bases from V and 2 bases from J; bases unmatched to any gene: 5. Germline assignment: CDR1 SNHLY and CDR2 FYNNEI. The CDR3 spans 14 residues. Authors' methods: Estimated nucleated cell counts came from reference gene primer amplification. Using immunoSEQ multiplex PCR, the repertoire was profiled, and TCRdb retains in-frame clones only, with some absent. Clone size and the V and J calls come from that table; the DNA yielded D and trimming. The data contain fewer than 350,000 clones, 81% of them singletons. This clonotype was sampled from an older woman with active or convalescent COVID-19. The sample consisted of peripheral blood. This rearrangement joins TRBV2 to TRBJ2-3; 10 bases line up with TRBD2. The CDR3 is CASRTSGITDTQYF. In DNA form, the CDR3 reads TGTGCCAGTAGGACTAGCGGAATCACAGATACGCAGTATTTT.